Given below is one T cell receptor (beta chain) in context. Its binding antigen is unknown. No base-level quality is on record; no much larger clone is a single base apart. Donors were healthy HIV-negative adults with no recently reported acute infections or vaccinations. All donors were Caucasian adults living in Nashville, Tennessee, USA. CD4+ T cells were enriched by magnetic negative selection; naive cells were then positively selected on CD45RA, and the negative fraction formed the memory subset. After blood collection by leukapheresis, PBMCs were isolated using Ficoll-Histopaque density gradient centrifugation and then cryopreserved in the vapor phase of liquid nitrogen. Analytical flow cytometry was used to check the purity and quantity of every magnetically sorted T cell population. Genomic DNA was isolated from each sorted fraction and quantified by UV absorbance on a Nanodrop 2000c. Using the deep immunoSEQ assay, TCR CDR3 regions were amplified from genomic DNA by multiplex PCR. Extracted genomic DNA from each cell subset was spread evenly across all wells of several immunoSEQ 96-well plates, with each plate serving as a replicate. For sorted subsets, about 220 ng of genomic DNA, equivalent to 30,000 or so T cell genomes, went into each replicate PCR. Purified libraries were quantified with a Qubit 3.0 fluorometer, sized on a Bioanalyzer 2100, and re-quantified with the KAPA Library Quantification kit. Every immunoSEQ 96-well plate was sequenced on a dedicated single-read 150-cycle Illumina NextSeq 550 flow cell. Regarding the original processing steps: Because the immunoSEQ output included only junctional sequences and no quality scores, the filtering could not be the same as the filtering used for full-length reads. To assign V/J genes and CDR3, sequences were annotated against IMGT germline references using PyIR, a Python wrapper for IgBLAST v1.9. Reads were filtered out if the reads had weak V/J assignments (E-value above 1e-6), no CDR3, stop codons, out-of-frame junctions, or ambiguous translated residues. V3J clonotypes were defined as sequences sharing an identical inferred V gene, J gene, and CDR3 amino acid sequence. The percentage overlap between two repertoires was calculated by dividing the number of shared unique clonotypes by the size of the smaller repertoire. RTK rarefaction, the Chao1 estimator, and Recon v2.1 estimates of unobserved clonotypes were used to assess repertoire richness. Generation probabilities for all TCRbeta clonotypes obtained by the gDNA method from a handful of donors were computed using OLGA. The table was pulled from immuneACCESS by TCRdb, which kept in-frame rearrangements only. Such tables lose some clones; where checked, under half of the loss comes from unresolved V genes, and the rest has no known cause. V and J calls and clone size are those listed in that table; D and trimming were worked out from the DNA. A total of roughly 2.4 million clones appear in this sample, roughly 95% of them only once. The ten largest make up roughly 0.13% of the sample.

In the germline V gene, CDR1 corresponds to SNHLY and CDR2 to FYNNEI. Between the V and J ends, shortened by 1 base and 7 bases respectively, the junction contains 2 bases. The CDR3, cysteine through phenylalanine, is 12 amino acids long. The kept DNA is CDR3 alone, 36 bases in frame from the first base. The sample originates from a study of shared clonotypes between healthy human individuals (dated by TCRdb to 2018 to 2021). Study-wide context: The cohort comprised two women and a few men aged 18 to 49 years. For each donor, CD4 naive and CD4 memory were each run on three plates, CD8 naive on two plates, and CD8 memory on one plate. To estimate repertoire size and how much clonotypes are shared between individuals, the study performed deep sequencing of blood TCR repertoires from 4 to 6 healthy adults. Libraries were prepared and TCR repertoires were sequenced by different laboratories using diverse techniques, in order to increase sequencing depth and limit assay-specific biases. Between about 0.8 and 9 billion PBMCs per donor were obtained by leukapheresis.

Findings and caveats that apply to the study as a whole: Compared with non-shared clonotypes, clonotypes shared by all four sorted-subset donors had higher generation probabilities. Larger estimated clonotype richness was generally found for naive subsets than for memory subsets. About 5% of naive CD4, 3.5% of naive CD8, about 2.5% of memory CD4, and less than 0.45% of memory CD8 clonotypes were shared across four donors. Because the study included a small number of donors, the genetic and exposure-history diversity represented was limited. Based on pairwise subsampling, the degree of clonotype sharing among donors was expected to be affected by sequencing depth. Sampling was limited to blood, and TCR repertoires in tissue likely differ from TCR repertoires in blood. Rarefaction of sorted-subset datasets indicated incomplete sequencing despite the large sequencing depth.

This clonotype was obtained from a man aged 18 to 35 in good health. The rearranged chain carries TRBV2 and TRBJ2-6; the D gene cannot be resolved reliably. The sequencing input was naive CD4+ T cells sorted from blood. Explained via the paper, the cell subset or site label denotes: CD45RA+ positively selected. The CDR3 has the sequence CASSEDANVLTF. The nucleotides are TGTGCCAGCAGTGAAGACGCCAACGTCCTGACTTTC.